The TCR beta chain described here comes from a study of cytomegalovirus exposure and HLA in healthy donors. Overall study context: Early released data had around 79 million unique TCRs, all coming from HLA-typed donors. Overall study findings and caveats: When the data were analyzed later, several of the most significant clusters appeared to be linked to common viral pathogens. Most CMV-associated TCR beta chains were later found to appear HLA-restricted. A later analysis associated around 17,000 TCR beta sequences with HLA alleles at a 0.05 false discovery rate.

Germline loops: CDR1 LGHNA, CDR2 YSLEER. J lost 6 bases, V lost 0 bases, and 14 bases had no gene match. This CDR3 has 18 amino acids. Turning to this clone: The antigen remains undetermined.

13 Jbeta primers and 60 Vbeta primers were used for the PCR. The repertoire was sequenced with immunoSEQ multiplex PCR; TCRdb's copy has only in-frame clones and lacks some. The table has under 150,000 clones, 82% seen once. The specimen sequenced was PBMCs. The chain carries TRBV4-3 and TRBJ2-1, with 7 bases aligning to TRBD2. The origin of this receptor is a male donor in good health and CMV-seronegative. The CDR3 protein is CASSQEQLAAEGTNEQFF. The CDR3 coding sequence is TGCGCCAGCAGCCAAGAGCAGCTAGCGGCGGAGGGCACCAATGAGCAGTTCTTC.